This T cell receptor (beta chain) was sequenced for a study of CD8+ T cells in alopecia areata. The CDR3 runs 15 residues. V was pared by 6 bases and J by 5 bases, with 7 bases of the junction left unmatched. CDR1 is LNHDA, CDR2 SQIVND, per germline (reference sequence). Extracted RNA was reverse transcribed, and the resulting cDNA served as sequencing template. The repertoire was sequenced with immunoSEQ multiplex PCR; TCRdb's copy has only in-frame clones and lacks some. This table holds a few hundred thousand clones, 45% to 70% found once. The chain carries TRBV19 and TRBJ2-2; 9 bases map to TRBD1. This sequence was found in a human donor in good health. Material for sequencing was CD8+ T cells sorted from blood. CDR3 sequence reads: CASSPGQGWTGELFF. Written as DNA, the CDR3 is TGTGCCAGTAGCCCCGGACAGGGGTGGACCGGGGAGCTGTTTTTT.